Listed below are T cell receptor beta chains from one sample, sequenced in a study of Tregs in tolerant kidney transplant recipients. TCRdb's table, derived via immunoSEQ multiplex PCR, lists solely in-frame clones and lacks some. The sample lists about 94,000 clones, roughly 93% occurring once. Sample: CD4+ T cells from blood, taken before the transplant. These receptors came from a human donor who received a combined kidney and bone marrow transplant. The CDR3 runs from the conserved cysteine through the conserved F or W. D genes are given only for firm matches. Clone sizes are given selectively: once, few, many, or a class where the clone is expanded.

v_gene: TRBV18
d_gene: -
len: 14
j_gene: TRBJ2-7
abundance: -
CDR3aa: CATKPVDTSYEQYF
CDR3nt: TGTGCCACTAAGCCTGTGGACACGTCCTACGAGCAGTACTTC

v_gene: TRBV5-1
d_gene: -
len: 16
j_gene: TRBJ2-2
abundance: -
CDR3aa: CASSFLGQSNTGELFF
CDR3nt: TGCGCCAGCAGCTTTTTAGGACAGTCGAACACCGGGGAGCTGTTTTTT

v_gene: TRBV5-4
d_gene: -
len: 14
j_gene: TRBJ1-2
abundance: -
CDR3aa: CASSLSQGVYGYTF
CDR3nt: TGTGCCAGCAGCTTGTCTCAAGGAGTCTATGGCTACACCTTC

v_gene: TRBV7-2
d_gene: -
len: 15
j_gene: TRBJ1-3
abundance: -
CDR3aa: CASSLDRISGNTIYF
CDR3nt: TGTGCCAGCAGCTTAGACAGAATCTCTGGAAACACCATATATTTT

v_gene: TRBV7-2
d_gene: -
len: 13
j_gene: TRBJ2-7
abundance: -
CDR3aa: CASSPWSAGEQYF
CDR3nt: TGTGCCAGCAGCCCCTGGAGCGCAGGGGAGCAGTACTTC

v_gene: TRBV6-6
d_gene: -
len: 13
j_gene: TRBJ2-1
abundance: -
CDR3aa: CASRNRVFGEQFF
CDR3nt: TGTGCCAGCAGGAACAGGGTATTCGGCGAGCAGTTCTTC

v_gene: TRBV6-1
d_gene: -
len: 15
j_gene: TRBJ2-2
abundance: -
CDR3aa: CATALGQRNTGELFF
CDR3nt: TGTGCCACCGCCCTTGGACAGAGGAACACCGGGGAGCTGTTTTTT

v_gene: TRBV6-5
d_gene: -
len: 12
j_gene: TRBJ1-1
abundance: -
CDR3aa: CASRSMNTEAFF
CDR3nt: TGTGCCAGCAGGAGCATGAACACTGAAGCTTTCTTT

v_gene: TRBV20-1
d_gene: -
len: 11
j_gene: TRBJ1-1
abundance: -
CDR3aa: CSARESAEAFF
CDR3nt: TGCAGTGCTAGAGAATCAGCTGAAGCTTTCTTT

v_gene: TRBV7-7
d_gene: TRBD2
len: 15
j_gene: TRBJ2-2
abundance: -
CDR3aa: CASSFSGRSPGELFF
CDR3nt: TGTGCCAGCAGCTTTAGCGGGAGATCCCCCGGGGAGCTGTTTTTT

v_gene: TRBV15
d_gene: -
len: 14
j_gene: TRBJ2-5
abundance: -
CDR3aa: CATSREVTRETQYF
CDR3nt: TGTGCCACCAGCAGAGAGGTGACGAGGGAGACCCAGTACTTC

v_gene: TRBV27
d_gene: -
len: 15
j_gene: TRBJ2-3
abundance: once
CDR3aa: CASSFHGQGSDTQYF
CDR3nt: TGTGCCAGCAGCTTCCACGGCCAGGGGTCAGATACGCAGTATTTT

v_gene: TRBV5-4
d_gene: TRBD2
len: 18
j_gene: TRBJ2-1
abundance: -
CDR3aa: CASSSSGVTGGPYNEQFF
CDR3nt: TGTGCCAGCAGCTCCTCCGGCGTGACGGGAGGGCCCTACAATGAGCAGTTCTTC

v_gene: TRBV6-1
d_gene: TRBD1
len: 16
j_gene: TRBJ2-3
abundance: -
CDR3aa: CASSEQWTGGTDTQYF
CDR3nt: TGTGCCAGCAGTGAACAGTGGACAGGGGGCACAGATACGCAGTATTTT

v_gene: TRBV28
d_gene: -
len: 11
j_gene: TRBJ2-7
abundance: -
CDR3aa: CASTRSYEQYF
CDR3nt: TGTGCCAGCACCCGTTCCTACGAGCAGTACTTC

v_gene: TRBV7-6
d_gene: -
len: 13
j_gene: TRBJ1-2
abundance: once
CDR3aa: CASSGRDIRGYTF
CDR3nt: TGTGCCAGCAGCGGTCGGGACATTCGAGGCTACACCTTC

v_gene: TRBV7-7
d_gene: -
len: 13
j_gene: TRBJ2-5
abundance: -
CDR3aa: CASSPLPQETQYF
CDR3nt: TGTGCCAGCAGCCCTCTCCCGCAAGAGACCCAGTACTTC

v_gene: TRBV18
d_gene: -
len: 14
j_gene: TRBJ2-3
abundance: -
CDR3aa: CASSPGTSTDTQYF
CDR3nt: TGTGCCAGCTCACCGGGGACTAGCACAGATACGCAGTATTTT

v_gene: TRBV6-5
d_gene: TRBD1
len: 15
j_gene: TRBJ2-6
abundance: -
CDR3aa: CASTLTGPGANVLTF
CDR3nt: TGTGCCAGCACCCTGACAGGGCCTGGGGCCAACGTCCTGACTTTC

v_gene: TRBV11-2
d_gene: -
len: 14
j_gene: TRBJ2-5
abundance: -
CDR3aa: CASSTQTIQETQYF
CDR3nt: TGTGCCAGCAGCACCCAGACTATACAAGAGACCCAGTACTTC

v_gene: TRBV30
d_gene: TRBD2
len: 15
j_gene: TRBJ2-2
abundance: once
CDR3aa: CAWSPLAGGAGELFF
CDR3nt: TGTGCCTGGAGTCCCCTGGCGGGAGGGGCCGGGGAGCTGTTTTTT

v_gene: TRBV5-1
d_gene: TRBD2
len: 13
j_gene: TRBJ2-7
abundance: -
CDR3aa: CASSLWGGYEQYF
CDR3nt: TGCGCCAGCAGCTTGTGGGGGGGTTACGAGCAGTACTTC

v_gene: TRBV7-2
d_gene: TRBD1
len: 15
j_gene: TRBJ1-4
abundance: once
CDR3aa: CARGDRGTTNEKLFF
CDR3nt: TGTGCCAGGGGGGACAGGGGGACAACTAATGAAAAACTGTTTTTT

v_gene: TRBV29-1
d_gene: -
len: 11
j_gene: TRBJ2-5
abundance: -
CDR3aa: CSVERVETQYF
CDR3nt: TGCAGCGTTGAGAGGGTAGAGACCCAGTACTTC

v_gene: TRBV4-3
d_gene: -
len: 16
j_gene: TRBJ2-1
abundance: -
CDR3aa: CASSRERSGSYNEQFF
CDR3nt: TGCGCCAGCAGCCGCGAACGCAGCGGCTCCTACAATGAGCAGTTCTTC

v_gene: TRBV10-3
d_gene: -
len: 14
j_gene: TRBJ1-1
abundance: -
CDR3aa: CAISGRRGNTEAFF
CDR3nt: TGTGCCATCAGTGGACGCAGGGGGAACACTGAAGCTTTCTTT

v_gene: TRBV18
d_gene: -
len: 13
j_gene: TRBJ2-5
abundance: -
CDR3aa: CASSPYRQETQYF
CDR3nt: TGTGCCAGCTCACCATACAGGCAGGAGACCCAGTACTTC

v_gene: TRBV29-1
d_gene: -
len: 13
j_gene: TRBJ2-1
abundance: -
CDR3aa: CSVDRTTYNEQFF
CDR3nt: TGCAGCGTGGACAGGACTACCTACAATGAGCAGTTCTTC

v_gene: TRBV10-3
d_gene: TRBD2
len: 13
j_gene: TRBJ2-7
abundance: -
CDR3aa: CAIKGLGYNEQYF
CDR3nt: TGTGCCATCAAGGGACTAGGTTATAACGAGCAGTACTTC

v_gene: TRBV19
d_gene: -
len: 12
j_gene: TRBJ2-7
abundance: -
CDR3aa: CASSTSGGRQYF
CDR3nt: TGTGCCAGTAGTACCTCCGGGGGTCGGCAGTACTTC

v_gene: TRBV28
d_gene: -
len: 15
j_gene: TRBJ2-7
abundance: -
CDR3aa: CASSLEVSVSYEQYF
CDR3nt: TGTGCCAGCAGTTTAGAAGTGTCAGTTTCCTACGAGCAGTACTTC

v_gene: TRBV9
d_gene: TRBD1
len: 15
j_gene: TRBJ1-6
abundance: -
CDR3aa: CASSPQTGALGPLHF
CDR3nt: TGTGCCAGCAGCCCCCAGACAGGGGCCCTTGGACCCCTCCACTTT

v_gene: TRBV11-3
d_gene: -
len: 13
j_gene: TRBJ1-1
abundance: few
CDR3aa: CASSLEDTPEAFF
CDR3nt: TGTGCCAGCAGCTTAGAAGACACCCCTGAAGCTTTCTTT

v_gene: TRBV5-6
d_gene: -
len: 15
j_gene: TRBJ2-1
abundance: -
CDR3aa: CASSLEPSSYNEQFF
CDR3nt: TGTGCCAGCAGCTTGGAACCCAGCTCCTACAATGAGCAGTTCTTC

v_gene: TRBV5-5
d_gene: -
len: 17
j_gene: TRBJ2-2
abundance: -
CDR3aa: CASSSHRDTTNTGELFF
CDR3nt: TGTGCCAGCAGCTCCCACAGGGACACAACCAACACCGGGGAGCTGTTTTTT

v_gene: TRBV5-1
d_gene: -
len: 15
j_gene: TRBJ2-2
abundance: -
CDR3aa: CASSLAAGVTGELFF
CDR3nt: TGCGCCAGCAGCTTGGCGGCAGGGGTAACCGGGGAGCTGTTTTTT

v_gene: TRBV25-1
d_gene: TRBD1
len: 15
j_gene: TRBJ2-2
abundance: -
CDR3aa: CASSDLGGITGELFF
CDR3nt: TGTGCCAGCAGTGATTTAGGGGGCATAACCGGGGAGCTGTTTTTT

v_gene: TRBV27
d_gene: -
len: 14
j_gene: TRBJ2-7
abundance: -
CDR3aa: CASSIRAETYEQYF
CDR3nt: TGTGCCAGCAGTATTAGAGCGGAAACCTACGAGCAGTACTTC

v_gene: TRBV30
d_gene: TRBD1
len: 12
j_gene: TRBJ1-1
abundance: -
CDR3aa: CAWQDRAGEAFF
CDR3nt: TGTGCCTGGCAGGACAGGGCAGGTGAAGCTTTCTTT

v_gene: TRBV11-3
d_gene: -
len: 17
j_gene: TRBJ2-2
abundance: -
CDR3aa: CASSPPLWGSNTGELFF
CDR3nt: TGTGCCAGCAGCCCCCCTTTGTGGGGCTCGAACACCGGGGAGCTGTTTTTT

v_gene: TRBV27
d_gene: TRBD1
len: 15
j_gene: TRBJ2-1
abundance: -
CDR3aa: CASSLSGTAINEQFF
CDR3nt: TGTGCCAGCAGTTTATCCGGGACAGCGATTAATGAGCAGTTCTTC

v_gene: TRBV25-1
d_gene: TRBD1
len: 16
j_gene: TRBJ1-4
abundance: -
CDR3aa: CASSDFHGTANEKLFF
CDR3nt: TGTGCCAGCAGTGATTTCCATGGGACAGCTAATGAAAAACTGTTTTTT

v_gene: TRBV4-2
d_gene: -
len: 16
j_gene: TRBJ2-7
abundance: -
CDR3aa: CASSQGPQPQSYEQYF
CDR3nt: TGTGCCAGCAGCCAAGGTCCTCAACCCCAGTCCTACGAGCAGTACTTC

v_gene: TRBV5-1
d_gene: TRBD1
len: 15
j_gene: TRBJ2-2
abundance: once
CDR3aa: CASRGTGANTGELFF
CDR3nt: TGCGCCAGCAGAGGGACAGGGGCGAACACCGGGGAGCTGTTTTTT

v_gene: TRBV14
d_gene: TRBD2
len: 16
j_gene: TRBJ2-5
abundance: -
CDR3aa: CASSPFFGLAGETQYF
CDR3nt: TGTGCCAGCAGCCCATTCTTCGGACTAGCGGGAGAGACCCAGTACTTC

v_gene: TRBV18
d_gene: TRBD1
len: 14
j_gene: TRBJ2-5
abundance: -
CDR3aa: CASSRDRYQETQYF
CDR3nt: TGTGCCAGCTCACGGGACAGATACCAAGAGACCCAGTACTTC

v_gene: TRBV18
d_gene: -
len: 11
j_gene: TRBJ1-1
abundance: once
CDR3aa: CASSGGTEAFF
CDR3nt: TGTGCCAGCTCCGGGGGGACTGAAGCTTTCTTT

v_gene: TRBV10-3
d_gene: -
len: 16
j_gene: TRBJ2-2
abundance: -
CDR3aa: CAISDAQARPTGELFF
CDR3nt: TGTGCCATCAGTGATGCACAGGCACGACCCACCGGGGAGCTGTTTTTT

v_gene: TRBV7-2
d_gene: TRBD2
len: 17
j_gene: TRBJ2-1
abundance: -
CDR3aa: CASSWGTSGSGYNEQFF
CDR3nt: TGTGCCAGCAGCTGGGGGACTAGCGGGAGTGGGTACAATGAGCAGTTCTTC

v_gene: TRBV19
d_gene: TRBD1
len: 15
j_gene: TRBJ1-2
abundance: -
CDR3aa: CASSIRQGENYGYTF
CDR3nt: TGTGCCAGTAGTATTCGACAGGGCGAAAACTATGGCTACACCTTC

v_gene: TRBV19
d_gene: -
len: 14
j_gene: TRBJ1-4
abundance: -
CDR3aa: CASSIGGFNEKLFF
CDR3nt: TGTGCCAGTAGTATAGGCGGGTTTAATGAAAAACTGTTTTTT

v_gene: TRBV5-1
d_gene: TRBD2
len: 15
j_gene: TRBJ2-1
abundance: -
CDR3aa: CASSLGTSGLGEQFF
CDR3nt: TGCGCCAGCAGCCTCGGGACTAGCGGGTTGGGTGAGCAGTTCTTC

v_gene: TRBV19
d_gene: -
len: 16
j_gene: TRBJ2-6
abundance: -
CDR3aa: CASSMGYKSGANVLTF
CDR3nt: TGTGCCAGTAGTATGGGCTATAAATCTGGGGCCAACGTCCTGACTTTC

v_gene: TRBV7-3
d_gene: TRBD1
len: 16
j_gene: TRBJ1-1
abundance: -
CDR3aa: CASSLTGGFRNTEAFF
CDR3nt: TGTGCCAGCAGCTTGACAGGGGGCTTCAGGAACACTGAAGCTTTCTTT

v_gene: TRBV18
d_gene: -
len: 13
j_gene: TRBJ2-7
abundance: once
CDR3aa: CASSTGERNEQYF
CDR3nt: TGTGCCAGCTCAACCGGGGAACGGAACGAGCAGTACTTC

v_gene: TRBV9
d_gene: TRBD1
len: 14
j_gene: TRBJ2-7
abundance: -
CDR3aa: CASSPQTGFDEQYF
CDR3nt: TGTGCCAGCAGCCCCCAGACAGGGTTCGACGAGCAGTACTTC

v_gene: TRBV4-1
d_gene: TRBD1
len: 16
j_gene: TRBJ1-5
abundance: -
CDR3aa: CASSRKPGQVNQPQHF
CDR3nt: TGCGCCAGCAGCCGAAAACCGGGACAGGTCAATCAGCCCCAGCATTTT